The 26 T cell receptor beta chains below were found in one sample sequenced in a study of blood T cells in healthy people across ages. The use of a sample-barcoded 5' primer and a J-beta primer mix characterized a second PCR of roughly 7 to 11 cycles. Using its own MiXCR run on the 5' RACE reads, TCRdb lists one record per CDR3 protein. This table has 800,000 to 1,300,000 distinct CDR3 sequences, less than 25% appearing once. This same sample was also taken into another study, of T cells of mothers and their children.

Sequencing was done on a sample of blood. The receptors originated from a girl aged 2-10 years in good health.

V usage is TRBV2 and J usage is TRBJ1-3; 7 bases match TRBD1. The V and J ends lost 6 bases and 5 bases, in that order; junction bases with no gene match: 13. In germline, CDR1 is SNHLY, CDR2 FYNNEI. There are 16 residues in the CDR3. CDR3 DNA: TGTGCCAGCAGCCAAACGACAGGGTTGGAAAGAAACACCATATATTTT. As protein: CASSQTTGLERNTIYF.

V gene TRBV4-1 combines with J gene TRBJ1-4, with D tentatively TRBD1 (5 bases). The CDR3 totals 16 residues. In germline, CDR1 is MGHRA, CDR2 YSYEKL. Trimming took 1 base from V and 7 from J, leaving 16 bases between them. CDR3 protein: CASSQVQAGLIEKLFF. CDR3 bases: TGCGCCAGCAGCCAAGTTCAGGCAGGGTTAATTGAAAAACTGTTTTTT.

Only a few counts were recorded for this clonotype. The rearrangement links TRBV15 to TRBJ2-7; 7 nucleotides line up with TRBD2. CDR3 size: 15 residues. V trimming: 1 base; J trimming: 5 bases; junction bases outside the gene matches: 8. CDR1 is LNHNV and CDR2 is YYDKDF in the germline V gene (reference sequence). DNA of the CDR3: TGTGCCACCAGCAGAGGGAGCGGGACGGTCGACGAGCAGTACTTC. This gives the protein CATSRGSGTVDEQYF.

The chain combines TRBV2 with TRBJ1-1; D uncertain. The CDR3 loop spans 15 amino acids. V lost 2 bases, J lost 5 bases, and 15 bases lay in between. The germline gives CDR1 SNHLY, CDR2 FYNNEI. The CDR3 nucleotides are TGTGCCAGCAGTGAATTAGGCGGCGGGCGGACTGAAGCTTTCTTT. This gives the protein CASSELGGGRTEAFF.

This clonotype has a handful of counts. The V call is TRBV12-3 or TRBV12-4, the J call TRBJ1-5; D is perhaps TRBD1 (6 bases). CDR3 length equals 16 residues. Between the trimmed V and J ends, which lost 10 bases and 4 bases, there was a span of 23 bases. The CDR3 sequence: CATAARDKGENQPQHF. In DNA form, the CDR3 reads TGTGCCACTGCGGCCCGGGACAAGGGGGAGAATCAGCCCCAGCATTTT.

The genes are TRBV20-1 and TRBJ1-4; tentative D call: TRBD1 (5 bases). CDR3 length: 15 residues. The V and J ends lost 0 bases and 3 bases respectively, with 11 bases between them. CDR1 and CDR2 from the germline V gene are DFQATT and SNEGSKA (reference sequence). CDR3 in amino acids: CSARDVGTSNEKLFF. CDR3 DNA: TGCAGTGCTAGAGACGTCGGGACTTCTAATGAAAAACTGTTTTTT.

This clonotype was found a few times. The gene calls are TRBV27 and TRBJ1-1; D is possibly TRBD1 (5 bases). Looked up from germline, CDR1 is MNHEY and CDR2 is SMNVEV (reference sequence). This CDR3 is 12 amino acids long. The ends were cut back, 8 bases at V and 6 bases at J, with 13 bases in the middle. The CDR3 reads CASSRGGPEAFF. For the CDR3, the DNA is TGTGCCAGCTCTAGGGGCGGCCCTGAAGCTTTCTTT.

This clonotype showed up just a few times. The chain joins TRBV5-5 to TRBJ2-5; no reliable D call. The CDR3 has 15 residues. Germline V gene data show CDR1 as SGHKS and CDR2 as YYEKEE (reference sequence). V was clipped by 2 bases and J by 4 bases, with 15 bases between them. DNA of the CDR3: TGTGCCAGCAGCTTTTCGCAAGAGAGAGGAGAGACCCAGTACTTC. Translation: CASSFSQERGETQYF.

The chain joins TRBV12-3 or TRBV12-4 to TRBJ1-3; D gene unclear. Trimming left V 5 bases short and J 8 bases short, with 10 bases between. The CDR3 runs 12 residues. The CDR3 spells CASSLSPDTIYF. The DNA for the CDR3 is TGTGCCAGCAGTCTGTCCCCGGACACCATATATTTT.

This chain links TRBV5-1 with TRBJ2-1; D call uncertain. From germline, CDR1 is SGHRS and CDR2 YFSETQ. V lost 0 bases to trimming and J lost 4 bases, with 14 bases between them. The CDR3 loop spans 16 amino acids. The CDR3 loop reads CASSLGGTHPYNEQFF. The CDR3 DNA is TGCGCCAGCAGCTTGGGCGGAACCCATCCATACAATGAGCAGTTCTTC.

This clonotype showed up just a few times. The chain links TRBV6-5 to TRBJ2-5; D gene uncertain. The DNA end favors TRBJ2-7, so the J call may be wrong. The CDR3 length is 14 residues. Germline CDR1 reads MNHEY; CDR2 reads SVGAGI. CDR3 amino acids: CASSLHHATYEQYF. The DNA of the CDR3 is TGTGCCAGCAGTTTACACCATGCTACCTACGAGCAGTACTTC.

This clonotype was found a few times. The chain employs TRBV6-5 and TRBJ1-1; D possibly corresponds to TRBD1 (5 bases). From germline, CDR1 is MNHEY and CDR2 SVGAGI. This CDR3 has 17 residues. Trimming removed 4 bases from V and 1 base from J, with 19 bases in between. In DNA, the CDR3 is TGTGCCAGCAGTTCCCTTTACCGGGACCTGGGGAACACTGAAGCTTTCTTT. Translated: CASSSLYRDLGNTEAFF.

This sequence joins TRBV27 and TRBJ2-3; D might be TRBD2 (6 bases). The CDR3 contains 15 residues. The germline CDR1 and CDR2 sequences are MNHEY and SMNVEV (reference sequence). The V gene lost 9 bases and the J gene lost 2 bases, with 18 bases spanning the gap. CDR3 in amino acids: CASRLSGLNTDTQYF. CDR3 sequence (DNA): TGTGCCAGTAGGCTTTCTGGACTAAACACAGATACGCAGTATTTT.

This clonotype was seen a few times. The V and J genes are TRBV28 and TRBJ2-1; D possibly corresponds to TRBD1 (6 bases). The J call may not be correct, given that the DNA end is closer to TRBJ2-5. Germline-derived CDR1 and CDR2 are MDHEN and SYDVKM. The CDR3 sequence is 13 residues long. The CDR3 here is CASSRQEQETQYF. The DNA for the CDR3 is TGTGCCAGCAGTAGACAGGAACAAGAGACCCAGTACTTC.

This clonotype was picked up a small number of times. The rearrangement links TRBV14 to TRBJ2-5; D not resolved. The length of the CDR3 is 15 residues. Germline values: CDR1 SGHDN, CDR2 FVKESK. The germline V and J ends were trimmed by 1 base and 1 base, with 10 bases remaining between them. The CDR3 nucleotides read TGTGCCAGCAGCCAAGTATGGCAGCCCCAAGAGACCCAGTACTTC. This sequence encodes CASSQVWQPQETQYF.

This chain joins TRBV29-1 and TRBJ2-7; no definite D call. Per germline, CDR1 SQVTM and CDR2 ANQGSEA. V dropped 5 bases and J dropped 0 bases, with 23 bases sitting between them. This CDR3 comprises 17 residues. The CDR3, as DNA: TGCAGCGTTCTGCCCCTGCCTACCGACCTTAGCTCCTACGAGCAGTACTTC. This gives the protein CSVLPLPTDLSSYEQYF.

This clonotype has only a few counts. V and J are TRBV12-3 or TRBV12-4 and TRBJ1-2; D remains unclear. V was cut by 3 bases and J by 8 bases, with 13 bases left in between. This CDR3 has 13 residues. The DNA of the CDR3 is TGTGCCAGCAGTTTCGGTAGGTCGGTCGGCTACACCTTC. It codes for CASSFGRSVGYTF.

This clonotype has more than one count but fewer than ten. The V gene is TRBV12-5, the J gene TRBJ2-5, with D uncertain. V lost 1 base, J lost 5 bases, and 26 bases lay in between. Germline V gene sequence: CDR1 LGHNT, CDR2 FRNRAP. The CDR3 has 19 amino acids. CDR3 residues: CASGLALPLTNLLGETQYF. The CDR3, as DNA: TGTGCTAGTGGTTTGGCTTTGCCGTTGACCAACCTTTTAGGGGAGACCCAGTACTTC.

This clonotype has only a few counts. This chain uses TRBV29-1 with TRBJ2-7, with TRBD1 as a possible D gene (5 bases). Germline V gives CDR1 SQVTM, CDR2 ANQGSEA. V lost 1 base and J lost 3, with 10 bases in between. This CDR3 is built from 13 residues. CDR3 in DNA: TGCAGCGTTGAAGCAGCAGGGAACTACGAGCAGTACTTC. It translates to CSVEAAGNYEQYF.

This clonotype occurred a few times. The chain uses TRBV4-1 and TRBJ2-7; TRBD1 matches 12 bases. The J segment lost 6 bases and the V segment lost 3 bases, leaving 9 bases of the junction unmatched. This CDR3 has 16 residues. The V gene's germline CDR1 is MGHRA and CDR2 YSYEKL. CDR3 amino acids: CASSQAAGTGGSEQYF. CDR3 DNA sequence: TGCGCCAGCAGCCAGGCCGCCGGGACAGGGGGCTCCGAGCAGTACTTC.

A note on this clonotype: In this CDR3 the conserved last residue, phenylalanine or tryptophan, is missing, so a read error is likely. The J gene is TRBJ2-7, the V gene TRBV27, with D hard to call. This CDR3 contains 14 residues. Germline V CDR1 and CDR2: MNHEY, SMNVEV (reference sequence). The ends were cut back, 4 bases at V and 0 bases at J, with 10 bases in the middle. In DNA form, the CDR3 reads TGTGCCAGCAGTTCGTGGTCGTCCTCCTACGAGCAGTACTCC. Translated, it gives CASSSWSSSYEQYS.

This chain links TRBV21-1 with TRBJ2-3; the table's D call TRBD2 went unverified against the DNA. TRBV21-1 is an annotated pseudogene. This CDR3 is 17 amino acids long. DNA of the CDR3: TGTGCCAGCAGCAAAAGAGAGGGGACTTCTAACACAGATACGCAGTATTTT. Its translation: CASSKREGTSNTDTQYF.

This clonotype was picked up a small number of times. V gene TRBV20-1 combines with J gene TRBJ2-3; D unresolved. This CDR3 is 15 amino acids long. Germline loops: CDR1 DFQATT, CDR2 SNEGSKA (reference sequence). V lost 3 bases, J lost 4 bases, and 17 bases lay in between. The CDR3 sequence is CSASNFGALPDTQYF. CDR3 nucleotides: TGCAGTGCTAGTAATTTCGGAGCTCTCCCAGATACGCAGTATTTT.

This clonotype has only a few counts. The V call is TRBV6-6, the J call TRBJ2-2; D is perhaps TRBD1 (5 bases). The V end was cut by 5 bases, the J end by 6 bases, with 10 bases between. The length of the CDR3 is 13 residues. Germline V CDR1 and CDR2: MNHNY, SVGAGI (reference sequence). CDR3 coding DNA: TGTGCCAGCAGTACCGGACAACCCGGGGAGCTGTTTTTT. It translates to CASSTGQPGELFF.

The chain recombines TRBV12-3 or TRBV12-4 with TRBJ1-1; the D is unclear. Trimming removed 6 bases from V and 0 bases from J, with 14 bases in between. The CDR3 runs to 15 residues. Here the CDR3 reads CASRYSPIMNTEAFF. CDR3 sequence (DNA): TGTGCCAGCAGATACAGCCCTATCATGAACACTGAAGCTTTCTTT.

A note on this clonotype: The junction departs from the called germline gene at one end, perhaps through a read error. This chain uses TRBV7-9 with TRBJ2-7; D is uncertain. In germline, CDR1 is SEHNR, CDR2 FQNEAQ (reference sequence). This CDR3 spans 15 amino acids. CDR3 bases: TGTGCCAGTAGCTTAGGCCCCTTCTTCTCCTACGAGCAGTACTTC. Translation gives CASSLGPFFSYEQYF.